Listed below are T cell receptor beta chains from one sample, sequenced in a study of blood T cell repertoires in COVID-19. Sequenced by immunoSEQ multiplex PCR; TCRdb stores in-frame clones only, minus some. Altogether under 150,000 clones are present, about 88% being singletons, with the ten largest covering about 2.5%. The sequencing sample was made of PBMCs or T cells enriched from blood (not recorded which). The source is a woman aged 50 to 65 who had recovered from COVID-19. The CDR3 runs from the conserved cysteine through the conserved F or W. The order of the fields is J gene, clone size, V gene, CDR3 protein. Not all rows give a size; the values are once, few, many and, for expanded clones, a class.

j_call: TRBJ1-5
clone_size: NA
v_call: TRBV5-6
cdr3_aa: CASSLFQANYQPQHF

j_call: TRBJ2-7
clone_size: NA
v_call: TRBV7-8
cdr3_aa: CASSGGTGVEQYF

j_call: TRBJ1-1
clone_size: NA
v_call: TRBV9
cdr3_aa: CASSPRDRVTEAFF

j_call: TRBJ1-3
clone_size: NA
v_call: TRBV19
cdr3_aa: CASSIMGVSGNTIYF

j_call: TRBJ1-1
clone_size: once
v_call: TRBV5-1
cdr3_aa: CASNRDSMNTEAFF

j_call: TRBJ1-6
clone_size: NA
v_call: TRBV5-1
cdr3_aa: CASSLEGEEVSYNSPLHF

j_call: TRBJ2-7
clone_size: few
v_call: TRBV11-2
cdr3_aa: CASSPGTGSSYEQYF

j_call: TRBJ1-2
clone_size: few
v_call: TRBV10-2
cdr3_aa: CASSAQGAYGYTF

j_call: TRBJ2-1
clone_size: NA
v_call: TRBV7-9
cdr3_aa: CASRPDRGTYNEQFF

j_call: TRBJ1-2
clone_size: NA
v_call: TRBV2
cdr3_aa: CASRSQGIWGYTF

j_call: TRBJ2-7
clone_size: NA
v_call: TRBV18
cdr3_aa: CASSPLARGGQGEQYF

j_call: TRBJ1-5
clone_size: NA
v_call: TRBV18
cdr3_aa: CASSPGPDQPQHF

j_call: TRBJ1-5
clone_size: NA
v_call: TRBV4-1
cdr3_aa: CASSHTGQGGQPQHF

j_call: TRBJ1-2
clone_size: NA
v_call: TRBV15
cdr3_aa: CATSRDLREYGYTF

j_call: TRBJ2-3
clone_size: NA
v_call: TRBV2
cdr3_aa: CASSEGRGFSDTQYF

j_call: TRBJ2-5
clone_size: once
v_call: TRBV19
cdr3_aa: CASRGETGLQETQYF

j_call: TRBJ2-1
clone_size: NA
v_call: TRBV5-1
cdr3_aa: CASSLGRTLDEQFF

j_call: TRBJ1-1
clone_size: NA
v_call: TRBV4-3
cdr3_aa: CASSPFRLSSEAFF

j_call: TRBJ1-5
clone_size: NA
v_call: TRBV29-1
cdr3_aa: CSARNGTPSNQPQHF

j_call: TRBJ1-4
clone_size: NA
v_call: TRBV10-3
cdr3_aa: CATATNEKLFF

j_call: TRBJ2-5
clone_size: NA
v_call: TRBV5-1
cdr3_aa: CASSLVGANQETQYF

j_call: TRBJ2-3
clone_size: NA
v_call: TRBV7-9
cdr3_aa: CASSPGGDTQYF

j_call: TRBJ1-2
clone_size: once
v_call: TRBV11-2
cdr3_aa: CASSLDDRFNYGYTF

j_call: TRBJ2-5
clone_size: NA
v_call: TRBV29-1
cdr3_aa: CSVELAGHQETQYF

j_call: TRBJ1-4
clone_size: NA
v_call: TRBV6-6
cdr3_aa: CASSYGQGRTNEKLFF

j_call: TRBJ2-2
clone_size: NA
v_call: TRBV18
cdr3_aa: CASPRGANTGELFF

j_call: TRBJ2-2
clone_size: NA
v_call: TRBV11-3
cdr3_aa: CASSLVSGGATTGELFF

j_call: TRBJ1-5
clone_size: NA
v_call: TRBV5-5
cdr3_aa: CASSYVRNSNQPQHF

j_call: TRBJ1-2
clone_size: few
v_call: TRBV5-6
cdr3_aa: CASSLDAAYGYTF

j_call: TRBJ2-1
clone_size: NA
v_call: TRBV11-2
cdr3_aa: CASTVTRAGNEQFF

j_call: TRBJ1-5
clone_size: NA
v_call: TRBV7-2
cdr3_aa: CASSLGRSNQPQHF

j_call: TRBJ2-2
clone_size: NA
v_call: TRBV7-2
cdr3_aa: CASSTLTSGGRGGELFF

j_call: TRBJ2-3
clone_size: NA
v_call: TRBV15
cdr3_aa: CATSRGGTTDTQYF

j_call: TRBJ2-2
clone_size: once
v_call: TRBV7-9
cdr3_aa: CASSQQWNTGELFF

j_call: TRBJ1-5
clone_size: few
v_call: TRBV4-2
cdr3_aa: CASSQEEQGDGNQPQHF

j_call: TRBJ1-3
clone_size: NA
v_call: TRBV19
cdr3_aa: CASSTGIAGNTIYF

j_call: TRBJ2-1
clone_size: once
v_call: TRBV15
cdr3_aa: CATSPDALPYSYNEQFF

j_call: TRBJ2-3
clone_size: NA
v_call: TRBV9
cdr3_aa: CASSTLTSNTDTQYF

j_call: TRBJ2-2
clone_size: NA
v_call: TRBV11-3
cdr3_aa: CASSSRQGPGELFF

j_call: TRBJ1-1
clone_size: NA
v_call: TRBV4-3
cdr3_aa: CASSQDRGTNTEAFF

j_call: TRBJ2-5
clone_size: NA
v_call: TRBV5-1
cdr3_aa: CASSWGQGWQETQYF

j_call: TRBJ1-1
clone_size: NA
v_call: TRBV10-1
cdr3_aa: CASADRGTNTEAFF

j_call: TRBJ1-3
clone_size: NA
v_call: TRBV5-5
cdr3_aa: CASSYQGSGNTIYF

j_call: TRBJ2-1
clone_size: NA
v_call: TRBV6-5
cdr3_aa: CASSYWTGTYNEQFF

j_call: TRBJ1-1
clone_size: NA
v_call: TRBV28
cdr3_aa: CASRTTGSTEAFF

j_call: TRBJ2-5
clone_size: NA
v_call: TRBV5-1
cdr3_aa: CASSWTGETQYF

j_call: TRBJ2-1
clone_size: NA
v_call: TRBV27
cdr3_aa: CASSYKGMYNEQFF

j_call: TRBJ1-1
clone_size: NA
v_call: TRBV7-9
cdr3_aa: CASSLVPRGQLNTEAFF

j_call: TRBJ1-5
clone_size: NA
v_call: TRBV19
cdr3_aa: CASSIRGNQPQHF

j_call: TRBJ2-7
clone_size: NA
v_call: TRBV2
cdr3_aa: CASILTSGLSYEQYF

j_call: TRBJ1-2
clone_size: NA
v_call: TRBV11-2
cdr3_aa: CASSLEPKGRGTGEGYGYTF

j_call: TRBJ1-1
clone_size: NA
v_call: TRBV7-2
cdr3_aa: CASSLIGGGVGTEAFF

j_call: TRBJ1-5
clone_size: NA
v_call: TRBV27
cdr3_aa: CASSRTGLRDQPQHF

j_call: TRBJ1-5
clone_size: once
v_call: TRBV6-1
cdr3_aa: CASSEGRGYSNQPQHF

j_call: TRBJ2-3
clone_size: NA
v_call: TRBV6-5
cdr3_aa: CASSYAKASTDTQYF

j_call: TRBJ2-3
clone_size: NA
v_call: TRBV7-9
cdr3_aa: CASSLGGRTGGDTQYF